The source of this T cell receptor beta chain is a study of T cells after yellow fever vaccination. Template switching with 5'RACE generated the TCR cDNA and added a universal primer site and UMIs. From the 5' RACE reads, TCRdb called clonotypes with MiXCR, one entry per CDR3 protein. This sample has about 210,000 distinct CDR3 sequences, with 3% to 3.5% found just once. The study's findings and limits: Once the booster was given, most primary-vaccination clones reappeared, at about 96% for CD4 and roughly 86% for CD8.

This clonotype was observed at least ten times. The antigen is unknown. This CDR3 has 18 amino acids. V lost 6 bases to trimming and J lost 3 bases; unmatched junction nucleotides: 11. The germline CDR1 and CDR2 sequences are SEHNR and FQNEAQ (reference sequence). The chain uses TRBV7-9 and TRBJ1-6, with 10 nucleotides matching TRBD1. This receptor was taken from a man younger than 35 who received the YFV17D yellow fever vaccine. Sequencing used CD4+ T cells sorted from PBMCs, obtained 10 days after the yellow fever booster vaccination. The CDR3 is CASSRRQGAHLYNSPLHF. In DNA form, the CDR3 reads TGTGCCAGCAGTCGGAGACAGGGGGCTCACCTCTATAATTCACCCCTCCACTTT.